This T cell receptor (beta chain) was retrieved from a study of early T cells in non-severe SARS-CoV-2 infection. About the research overall: Chains were not paired, and sequencing was done on bulk RNA from unsorted whole blood.

Unique molecular identifier tags were affixed to discrete cDNA molecules. MiXCR, applied by TCRdb to the 5' RACE reads, yields one record per CDR3 protein. The sample consists of about 28,000 distinct CDR3 sequences, approximately 5.6% of them appearing once. V was pared by 4 bases and J by 3 bases, with 13 bases between. Looked up from germline, CDR1 is SGHVS and CDR2 is FQNEAQ. CDR3 size: 15 residues. This clonotype has just a few counts. Sequencing input: whole blood. The rearrangement links TRBV7-8 to TRBJ2-4; D remains unclear. The TCR originated in an adult who was a healthcare worker with PCR-confirmed SARS-CoV-2 infection or an uninfected control (not recorded which). DNA of the CDR3: TGTGCCAGCAGCTATCTCTTATTGGGCAAAAACATTCAGTACTTC. Encoded protein: CASSYLLLGKNIQYF.